This entry lists 25 T cell receptor beta chains sequenced from one sample in a study of OX40 agonist ivuxolimab in advanced cancers. The method was immunoSEQ multiplex PCR; TCRdb's version includes in-frame clones alone and lacks a portion of them. The sample lists about 43,000 clones, approximately 84% occurring once. The sample here was CD4+ or CD8+ T cells sorted from blood, taken in a trial of the OX40 agonist ivuxolimab. The receptors come from an adult with an advanced solid tumor such as melanoma, head and neck, liver or kidney cancer.

The gene calls are TRBV5-1 and TRBJ2-1, with 7 bases identical to TRBD2. This CDR3 is built from 11 residues. The V and J ends lost 7 bases and 14 bases, in that order; junction bases with no gene match: 9. The germline V gene has CDR1 SGHRS and CDR2 YFSETQ. CDR3 sequence: CASYLAGVEFF. CDR3 in DNA: TGCGCCAGCTATTTAGCGGGCGTGGAGTTCTTC.

The rearrangement uses TRBV5-1 and TRBJ1-2, with a tentative D call TRBD1 (5 bases). This CDR3 contains 14 residues. Germline V gives CDR1 SGHRS, CDR2 YFSETQ. V was trimmed by 0 bases and J by 0 bases, leaving 6 bases between them. The CDR3 DNA follows: TGCGCCAGCAGCTTGGGACAGCCTAACTATGGCTACACCTTC. Translating it yields CASSLGQPNYGYTF.

The chain has TRBV23-1 and TRBJ2-7, with TRBD2 matching 14 bases. TRBV23-1 is identified as an open reading frame with a role that is uncertain. This CDR3 contains 16 residues. With 3 bases clipped from V and 5 bases from J, the junction kept 6 bases outside the gene matches. In DNA form, the CDR3 reads TGCGCCAGCAGTCAGGGGGGGACTAGCGGGAGACACGAGCAGTACTTC. Translating gives CASSQGGTSGRHEQYF.

This rearrangement joins TRBV18 to TRBJ1-2; TRBD1 matches 8 bases. This CDR3 has 15 amino acids. With 3 bases clipped from V and 5 bases from J, the junction kept 8 bases outside the gene matches. Germline lookup yields CDR1 KGHSH and CDR2 LQKENI. CDR3 sequence reads: CASSPGQGFRYGYTF. CDR3 in DNA: TGTGCCAGCTCACCCGGACAGGGATTTAGATATGGCTACACCTTC.

V usage is TRBV6-5 and J usage is TRBJ1-2; D is possibly TRBD1 (5 bases). From germline, CDR1 is MNHEY and CDR2 SVGAGI. With 6 bases removed from V and 7 bases from J, the gap between germline ends came to 18 bases. This CDR3 has 14 amino acids. CDR3 region: CASRSSGITAGYTF. The DNA of the CDR3 is TGTGCCAGCAGGTCCTCAGGGATAACGGCTGGCTACACCTTC.

The chain recombines TRBV9 with TRBJ1-1; D gene ambiguous. Germline CDR1 SGDLS, CDR2 YYNGEE. This CDR3 has 16 residues. Between the trimmed V and J ends, which lost 0 bases and 0 bases, there was a span of 12 bases. The DNA of the CDR3 is TGTGCCAGCAGCGTAGCAAGGACTGCCATGAACACTGAAGCTTTCTTT. This gives the protein CASSVARTAMNTEAFF.

The chain recombines TRBV18 with TRBJ2-7; possibly TRBD1 or TRBD2 for D (7 bases each). The germline V and J ends were trimmed by 2 bases and 3 bases, with 14 bases remaining between them. The CDR3 totals 15 residues. Germline V lookup: CDR1 KGHSH, CDR2 LQKENI. The CDR3 reads CASSPGGGQLYEQYF. As DNA, the CDR3 is TGTGCCAGCTCACCAGGCGGGGGACAGCTCTACGAGCAGTACTTC.

This clone is a singleton in its sample. This chain connects TRBV7-9 to TRBJ1-1, with D perhaps matching TRBD1 (5 bases). The V end lost 8 bases, the J end lost 4 bases, and 14 bases lay between the germline ends. The CDR3 consists of 13 residues. The germline V gene has CDR1 SEHNR and CDR2 FQNEAQ (reference sequence). The DNA of the CDR3 is TGTGCCAGCCTATATAAGAGGGGCACTGAAGCTTTCTTT. This gives the protein CASLYKRGTEAFF.

This chain links TRBV6-6 with TRBJ1-6; 7 bases line up with TRBD1. From germline, CDR1 is MNHNY and CDR2 SVGAGI (reference sequence). Trimming removed 0 bases from V and 9 bases from J; junction bases left unmatched: 2. The CDR3 has 14 amino acids. CDR3 DNA sequence: TGTGCCAGCAGTTACTCCCAGGGGGGTTCACCCCTCCACTTT. The encoded protein is CASSYSQGGSPLHF.

There are a few counts of this clone. J is TRBJ2-7 and V is TRBV6-6; possible D gene TRBD1, 6 bases. The CDR3 length is 13 residues. Germline V gene data show CDR1 as MNHNY and CDR2 as SVGAGI (reference sequence). Trimming took off 4 bases at V and 3 bases at J, with 10 bases between the two ends. The CDR3 sequence: CASSSQGNYEQYF. The CDR3 bases are TGTGCCAGCAGTTCACAGGGAAACTACGAGCAGTACTTC.

The V call is TRBV10-1, the J call TRBJ2-7, with D possibly being TRBD1 or TRBD2 (5 bases each). Germline values: CDR1 WNHNN, CDR2 SYGVQD (reference sequence). CDR3 length equals 14 residues. V was pared by 6 bases and J by 3 bases, with 15 bases between. DNA of the CDR3: TGCGCCAGCAGCAGGGCTCAGGCGGGCTACGAGCAGTACTTC. As protein: CASSRAQAGYEQYF.

The chain combines TRBV13 with TRBJ2-1; TRBD2 agrees at 10 bases. The CDR3 has 17 residues. Germline-derived CDR1 and CDR2 are PRHDT and FYEKMQ (reference sequence). V lost 4 bases, J lost 4 bases, and 10 bases stayed unmatched. CDR3 loop: CASSSNSRLAGYNEQFF. CDR3 DNA sequence: TGTGCCAGCAGCTCAAACTCGCGACTAGCGGGTTACAATGAGCAGTTCTTC.

This clone is a singleton in its sample. V gene TRBV7-8 combines with J gene TRBJ2-5; no clear D. This CDR3 has 13 residues. The V end lost 3 bases, the J end lost 5 bases, and 10 bases lay between the germline ends. Looked up from germline, CDR1 is SGHVS and CDR2 is FQNEAQ. In DNA, the CDR3 is TGTGCCAGCAGCTTCCCACAACGGGAGACCCAGTACTTC. Its translation is CASSFPQRETQYF.

J is TRBJ1-3 and V is TRBV6-1; possible D gene TRBD1, 5 bases. V was clipped by 10 bases and J by 2 bases, with 12 bases between them. CDR3 length equals 13 residues. Germline-derived CDR1 and CDR2 are MNHNS and SASEGT. CDR3 coding DNA: TGTGCCACCTTGGGGGGGACTGGAAACACCATATATTTT. Its protein product is CATLGGTGNTIYF.

The V gene is TRBV4-1, the J gene TRBJ1-5, with D unclear. Germline lookup yields CDR1 MGHRA and CDR2 YSYEKL. This CDR3 spans 16 amino acids. Trimming stripped 0 bases from V and 1 base from J, with 10 bases between. CDR3 DNA: TGCGCCAGCAGCCAAGATTCGGGTGGGAGCAATCAGCCCCAGCATTTT. It codes for CASSQDSGGSNQPQHF.

The gene calls are TRBV2 and TRBJ2-5, with a tentative D call TRBD1 (5 bases). The V end was cut by 7 bases, the J end by 2 bases, with 17 bases between. The CDR3 runs 15 residues. Germline-derived CDR1 and CDR2 are SNHLY and FYNNEI. CDR3: CASKRTSISQETQYF. The CDR3 DNA reads as TGTGCCAGCAAGAGGACATCGATTTCACAAGAGACCCAGTACTTC.

V gene TRBV7-9 combines with J gene TRBJ2-1, with 9 nucleotides matching TRBD1. The CDR3 runs to 13 residues. The germline V gene encodes CDR1 SEHNR and CDR2 FQNEAQ (reference sequence). V lost 10 bases, J lost 6 bases, and 7 bases stayed unmatched. The CDR3 loop is CATTGQGSNEQFF. For the CDR3, the DNA is TGTGCCACCACGGGACAGGGAAGCAATGAGCAGTTCTTC.

The chain combines TRBV5-1 with TRBJ2-3; TRBD1 matches 7 bases. Looked up from germline, CDR1 is SGHRS and CDR2 is YFSETQ. With V trimmed by 7 bases and J by 0 bases, 5 bases remained unmatched. The CDR3 is made up of 14 amino acids. The CDR3 loop reads CASYRDSSTDTQYF. For the CDR3, the DNA is TGCGCCAGCTACCGGGACAGCAGCACAGATACGCAGTATTTT.

The gene calls are TRBV9 and TRBJ1-1; 7 bases map to TRBD1. The germline V gene has CDR1 SGDLS and CDR2 YYNGEE. The CDR3 sequence is 15 residues long. Trimming took 4 bases from V and 0 from J; bases not matched to a gene: 6. Written as DNA, the CDR3 is TGTGCCAGCAGCCCCCGGGGACAGCTGAACACTGAAGCTTTCTTT. Translated: CASSPRGQLNTEAFF.

V is TRBV9 and J is TRBJ2-7; the D gene is possibly TRBD2 (5 bases). This CDR3 is built from 13 residues. Deletions cut 0 bases from V and 4 bases from J, with 8 bases between. From germline, CDR1 is SGDLS and CDR2 YYNGEE. The chain's CDR3 is CASSVGLAYEQYF. CDR3 DNA: TGTGCCAGCAGCGTAGGGCTAGCTTACGAGCAGTACTTC.

This chain uses TRBV2 with TRBJ2-7; 11 nucleotides match TRBD1. This CDR3 has 15 residues. Germline-derived CDR1 and CDR2 are SNHLY and FYNNEI. Trimming at V came to 6 bases and at J to 5 bases, leaving 9 bases not matched to a gene. Here the CDR3 DNA reads TGTGCCAGCAGGAAAGGGACAGGGGGTATGAACGAGCAGTACTTC. Translated: CASRKGTGGMNEQYF.

Only one count was recorded for this clone. V usage is TRBV6-4 and J usage is TRBJ2-6; no clear D gene. This CDR3 has 15 amino acids. Germline values: CDR1 MRHNA, CDR2 SNTAGT. V shed 0 bases and J shed 1 base, with 4 bases lying between them. CDR3 amino acids: CASSDSGSGANVLTF. In DNA, the CDR3 is TGTGCCAGCAGTGACTCGGGGTCTGGGGCCAACGTCCTGACTTTC.

The CDR3 region is CASSPVLAQETQYF. CDR3 sequence (DNA): TGTGCCAGCAGTCCGGTTCTAGCCCAAGAGACCCAGTACTTC. V usage is TRBV9 and J usage is TRBJ2-5, with a weak D call TRBD2 (5 bases). Germline V lookup: CDR1 SGDLS, CDR2 YYNGEE. CDR3 length equals 14 residues. Trimming stripped 5 bases from V and 1 base from J, with 12 bases between.

The table lists this clone with a few counts. This rearrangement joins TRBV14 to TRBJ2-5; D remains unclear. Germline CDR1 is SGHDN and CDR2 is FVKESK. V dropped 1 base and J dropped 2 bases, with 17 bases sitting between them. This CDR3 spans 17 amino acids. The CDR3 DNA sequence: TGTGCCAGCAGCCAAGGGCCACTTAGGTCAGCGCAAGAGACCCAGTACTTC. Its protein product is CASSQGPLRSAQETQYF. Using reference TRBV14 and TRBJ2-5 for the parts outside the CDR3, the full variable domain is EAGVTQFPSHSVIEKGQTVTLRCDPISGHDNLYWYRRVMGKEIKFLLHFVKESKQDESGMPNNRFLAERTGGTYSTLKVQPAELEDSGVYFCASSQGPLRSAQETQYFGPGTRLLVL.

The chain has TRBV9 and TRBJ2-7, with no clear D. This CDR3 spans 14 amino acids. V lost 0 bases and J lost 6, with 13 bases in between. Germline CDR1 SGDLS, CDR2 YYNGEE. CDR3 nucleotide sequence: TGTGCCAGCAGCGTAGGGCAGTATGCGTCCGAGCAGTACTTC. Translation: CASSVGQYASEQYF.